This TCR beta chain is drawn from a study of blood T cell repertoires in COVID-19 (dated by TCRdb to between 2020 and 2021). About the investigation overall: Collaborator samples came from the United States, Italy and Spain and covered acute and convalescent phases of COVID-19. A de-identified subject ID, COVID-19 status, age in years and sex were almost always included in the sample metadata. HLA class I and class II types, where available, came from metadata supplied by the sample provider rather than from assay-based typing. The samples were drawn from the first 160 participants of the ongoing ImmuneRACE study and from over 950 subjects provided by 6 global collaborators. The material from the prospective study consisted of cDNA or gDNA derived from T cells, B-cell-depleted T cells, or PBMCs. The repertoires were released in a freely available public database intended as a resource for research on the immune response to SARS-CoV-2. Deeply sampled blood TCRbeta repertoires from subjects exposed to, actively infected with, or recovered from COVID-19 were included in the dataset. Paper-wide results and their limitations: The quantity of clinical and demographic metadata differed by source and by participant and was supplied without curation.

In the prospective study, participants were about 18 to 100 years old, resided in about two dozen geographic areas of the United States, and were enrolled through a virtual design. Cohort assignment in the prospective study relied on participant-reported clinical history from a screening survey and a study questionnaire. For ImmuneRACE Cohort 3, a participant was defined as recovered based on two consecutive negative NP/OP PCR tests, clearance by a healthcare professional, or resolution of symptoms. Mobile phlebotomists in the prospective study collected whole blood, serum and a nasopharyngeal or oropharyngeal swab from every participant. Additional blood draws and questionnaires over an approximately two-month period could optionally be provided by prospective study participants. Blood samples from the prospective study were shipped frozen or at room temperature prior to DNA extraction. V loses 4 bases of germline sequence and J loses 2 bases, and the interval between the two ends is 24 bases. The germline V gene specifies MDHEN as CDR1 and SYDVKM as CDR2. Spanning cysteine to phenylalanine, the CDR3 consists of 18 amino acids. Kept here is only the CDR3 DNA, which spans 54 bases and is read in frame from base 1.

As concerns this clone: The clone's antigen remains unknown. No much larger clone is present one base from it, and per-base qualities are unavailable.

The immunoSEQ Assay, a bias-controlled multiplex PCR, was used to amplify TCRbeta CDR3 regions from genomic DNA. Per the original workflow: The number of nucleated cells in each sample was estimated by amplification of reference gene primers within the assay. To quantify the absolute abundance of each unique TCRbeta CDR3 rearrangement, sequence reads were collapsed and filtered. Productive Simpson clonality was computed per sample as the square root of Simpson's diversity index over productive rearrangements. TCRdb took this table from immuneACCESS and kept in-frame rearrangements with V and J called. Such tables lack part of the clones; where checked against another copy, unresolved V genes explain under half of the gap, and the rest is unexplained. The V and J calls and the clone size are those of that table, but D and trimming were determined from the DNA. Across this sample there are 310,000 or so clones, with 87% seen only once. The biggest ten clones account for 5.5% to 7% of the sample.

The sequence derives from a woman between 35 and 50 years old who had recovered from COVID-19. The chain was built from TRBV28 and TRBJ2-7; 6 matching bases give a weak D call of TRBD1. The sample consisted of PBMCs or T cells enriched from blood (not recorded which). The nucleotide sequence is TGTGCCAGCAGTTCCCCAGGGTTCTGGCAGGGGAGAGCCTACGAGCAGTACTTC. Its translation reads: CASSSPGFWQGRAYEQYF.